The source of this T cell receptor beta chain is a study of CD8 T cells in Susac syndrome. Trimming took off 3 bases at V and 5 bases at J, with 11 bases between the two ends. Germline values: CDR1 SQVTM, CDR2 ANQGSEA. There are 13 residues in the CDR3. Random hexamers were used to reverse transcribe roughly 0.5 to 1 ug of RNA. TCRdb analysed the immunoSEQ multiplex PCR reads with MiXCR anew, one entry per CDR3 protein. In the table there are some 250,000 distinct CDR3 sequences, approximately 95% of which are singletons. The V call is TRBV29-1, the J call TRBJ2-1, with D possibly TRBD2 on 5 matching bases. Sequenced material: CD4+ T cells from PBMCs. This TCR was sampled from a human donor with Susac syndrome. The CDR3 loop is CSVDWAGDNEQFF. CDR3 DNA: TGCAGCGTTGATTGGGCGGGTGACAATGAGCAGTTCTTC.